This passage covers 5 T cell receptor beta chains from one sample sequenced in a study of T-cell memory formation after mild COVID-19. TCRdb redid the calling of the 5' RACE reads with MiXCR, one entry per CDR3 protein. The sample has 550,000 to 600,000 distinct CDR3 sequences; 17% are singletons. Specimen: PBMCs or a T cell subset sorted from them (not recorded which). The receptors here all came from an adult woman who had mild COVID-19 (a few samples of this study predate the infection). Cell type and time point are not known.

The chain recombines TRBV5-4 with TRBJ2-2, with D possibly being TRBD2 (5 bases). Germline loops: CDR1 SGHNT, CDR2 YYREEE (reference sequence). The CDR3 runs to 14 residues. V was pared by 9 bases and J by 4 bases, with 16 bases between. CDR3 sequence: CATVDGSSTGELFF. DNA for the CDR3: TGTGCCACTGTGGATGGGAGTAGCACCGGGGAGCTGTTTTTT.

This chain uses TRBV3-1 with TRBJ1-2; TRBD1 is a possible D gene (6 bases). With 7 bases removed from V and 2 bases from J, the gap between germline ends came to 17 bases. The germline CDR1 and CDR2 sequences are LGHDT and YNNKEL (reference sequence). The CDR3 has 15 residues. The CDR3 here is CASTRGAGANYGYTF. The DNA for the CDR3 is TGTGCCAGCACCCGGGGTGCAGGGGCCAACTATGGCTACACCTTC.

This clonotype was detected ten times or more. The chain is built from TRBV7-6 and TRBJ2-3, with D possibly being TRBD2 (5 bases). Trimming pared 5 bases from V and 0 bases from J, leaving 12 bases between. The CDR3 totals 15 residues. Germline V gene lookup returns CDR1 SGHVS and CDR2 FNYEAQ. CDR3 bases: TGTGCCAGCAGCACCGGACTGGGAAGCACAGATACGCAGTATTTT. It is translated as CASSTGLGSTDTQYF.

This clonotype was found a few times. The J gene is TRBJ1-1, the V gene TRBV24-1; no reliable D call. V dropped 3 bases and J dropped 5 bases, with 9 bases sitting between them. There are 13 residues in the CDR3. CDR1 and CDR2 from the germline V gene are KGHDR and SFDVKD. CDR3 amino acids: CATSDREGTEAFF. DNA of the CDR3: TGTGCCACCAGTGATCGTGAAGGGACTGAAGCTTTCTTT.

This clonotype was found a few times. J is TRBJ2-7 and V is TRBV27, with TRBD1 as a possible D gene (5 bases). The CDR3 runs to 16 residues. V was clipped by 0 bases and J by 3 bases, with 15 bases between them. Germline V gene lookup returns CDR1 MNHEY and CDR2 SMNVEV (reference sequence). CDR3 sequence reads: CASSLSETDEGYEQYF. In DNA, the CDR3 is TGTGCCAGCAGTTTATCTGAGACAGACGAAGGCTACGAGCAGTACTTC.